Following are 14 T cell receptor beta chains from one sample sequenced in a study of PD-1 blockade in mismatch repair-deficient tumors. This table comes from immunoSEQ multiplex PCR, and its TCRdb copy is limited to in-frame clones, with some not included. This sample has 75,000 to 80,000 clones, with about four fifths found just once. The sequenced sample was peripheral blood, obtained 44 weeks after starting pembrolizumab. The receptors were gathered from an adult with mismatch repair-deficient cancer.

This chain connects TRBV5-6 to TRBJ2-2; a weak D match, TRBD2 (5 bases). Germline CDR1 reads SGHDT; CDR2 reads YYEEEE. The length of the CDR3 is 16 residues. Trimming removed 0 bases at V and 2 bases at J, with 11 bases between. The CDR3 protein is CASSLERAANTGELFF. The CDR3 nucleotides read TGTGCCAGCAGCTTGGAACGAGCGGCCAACACCGGGGAGCTGTTTTTT.

The rearrangement joins TRBV11-2 to TRBJ2-1; 8 nucleotides line up with TRBD1. J lost 5 bases, V lost 3 bases, and 3 bases had no gene match. The CDR3 totals 14 residues. Germline assignment: CDR1 SGHAT and CDR2 FQNNGV. CDR3 nucleotide sequence: TGTGCCAGCAGCTTGGCAGGGGGCCACAATGAGCAGTTCTTC. Its protein is CASSLAGGHNEQFF.

This CDR3 is CASSQDTLDQPQHF. CDR3 DNA sequence: TGCGCCAGCAGCCAGGACACCCTAGACCAGCCCCAGCATTTT. The chain combines TRBV5-1 with TRBJ1-5; D is perhaps TRBD1 (5 bases). V shed 4 bases and J shed 7 bases, with 15 bases lying between them. The CDR3 is 14 residues long. Germline V lookup: CDR1 SGHRS, CDR2 YFSETQ.

J is TRBJ2-4 and V is TRBV19; D is possibly TRBD1 (6 bases). This CDR3 has 14 residues. The V gene's germline CDR1 is LNHDA and CDR2 SQIVND (reference sequence). V shed 4 bases and J shed 2 bases, with 9 bases lying between them. The CDR3, as DNA: TGTGCCAGTAGTAATCAGGGGACCAAAAACATTCAGTACTTC. It encodes CASSNQGTKNIQYF. The whole variable domain, remainder taken from reference TRBV19 and TRBJ2-4, is DGGITQSPKYLFRKEGQNVTLSCEQNLNHDAMYWYRQDPGQGLRLIYYSQIVNDFQKGDIAEGYSVSREKKESFPLTVTSAQKNPTAFYLCASSNQGTKNIQYFGAGTRLSVL.

This clone was seen more than once but under ten times. This chain joins TRBV6-5 and TRBJ2-3; 10 bases map to TRBD2. CDR1 is MNHEY and CDR2 is SVGAGI in the germline V gene. This CDR3 contains 16 residues. The V segment lost 2 bases and the J segment 1 base; nucleotides outside the gene matches: 3. CDR3 region: CASSYRGTSGTDTQYF. DNA for the CDR3: TGTGCCAGCAGTTACCGCGGGACTAGCGGCACAGATACGCAGTATTTT.

The rearrangement joins TRBV9 to TRBJ1-2, with D unresolved. Trimming pared 4 bases from V and 0 bases from J, leaving 16 bases between. Germline V gene lookup returns CDR1 SGDLS and CDR2 YYNGEE. The CDR3 length is 16 residues. CDR3 residues: CASSPWTVGANYGYTF. CDR3 in DNA: TGTGCCAGCAGCCCGTGGACGGTCGGAGCTAACTATGGCTACACCTTC.

The chain uses TRBV5-5 and TRBJ1-4; 7 bases align to TRBD1. Looked up from germline, CDR1 is SGHKS and CDR2 is YYEKEE (reference sequence). The ends lost 4 bases at V and 8 bases at J; junction bases unmatched: 8. The length of the CDR3 is 14 residues. CDR3 coding DNA: TGTGCCAGCAGCGGACAGGTTGCTGGGGAAAAACTGTTTTTT. Its translation is CASSGQVAGEKLFF.

V gene TRBV9 combines with J gene TRBJ1-2; D unresolved. The germline gives CDR1 SGDLS, CDR2 YYNGEE. The CDR3 spans 12 residues. The germline V and J ends were trimmed by 3 bases and 8 bases, with 11 bases remaining between them. DNA for the CDR3: TGTGCCAGCAGCGATGTTATTAGGGGCTACACCTTC. This translates into CASSDVIRGYTF.

The chain employs TRBV6-5 and TRBJ1-5; D ambiguous. Germline CDR1 and CDR2: MNHEY and SVGAGI. The CDR3 consists of 11 residues. V lost 5 bases to trimming and J lost 11 bases, with 10 bases between them. In DNA, the CDR3 is TGTGCCAGCAGTCACGCGGGGTCCCAGCATTTT. It specifies CASSHAGSQHF.

This clone has a handful of counts. This chain connects TRBV18 to TRBJ2-5; either TRBD1 or TRBD2 may supply D (5 bases each). V was pared by 0 bases and J by 5 bases, with 10 bases between. This CDR3 spans 14 amino acids. Germline CDR1 is KGHSH and CDR2 is LQKENI. CDR3 nucleotide sequence: TGTGCCAGCTCACCACCGCCGGGGCGGGAGACCCAGTACTTC. This encodes CASSPPPGRETQYF. Filled out from reference TRBV18 and TRBJ2-5, the complete variable domain reads NAGVMQNPRHLVRRRGQEARLRCSPMKGHSHVYWYRQLPEEGLKFMVYLQKENIIDESGMPKERFSAEFPKEGPSILRIQQVVRGDSAAYFCASSPPPGRETQYFGPGTRLLVL.

The chain uses TRBV25-1 and TRBJ2-5, with D maybe TRBD1 (6 bases). The CDR3 covers 15 residues. The V gene's germline CDR1 is MGHDK and CDR2 SYGVNS. Trimming left V 6 bases short and J 2 bases short, with 16 bases between. CDR3 in amino acids: CASSPFRDKQETQYF. The CDR3 coding sequence is TGTGCCAGCAGCCCCTTCCGGGACAAACAAGAGACCCAGTACTTC.

V is TRBV5-1 and J is TRBJ1-2, with a tentative D call TRBD1 (6 bases). Germline V gene data show CDR1 as SGHRS and CDR2 as YFSETQ. The CDR3 length is 17 residues. Trimming pared 0 bases from V and 5 bases from J, leaving 20 bases between. CDR3 region: CASSLVRQEATLYGYTF. Here the CDR3 DNA reads TGCGCCAGCAGCTTGGTGCGACAGGAGGCTACCCTTTATGGCTACACCTTC.

V gene TRBV29-1 combines with J gene TRBJ2-7; 8 bases fit TRBD2. V lost 2 bases, J lost 4 bases, and 7 bases stayed unmatched. Germline CDR1 is SQVTM and CDR2 is ANQGSEA. The CDR3 is 14 residues long. The CDR3 bases are TGCAGCGTTGAACTAGCGGGCCTCGGGTACGAGCAGTACTTC. Residues: CSVELAGLGYEQYF.

The rearrangement joins TRBV5-1 to TRBJ2-7; tentative D call: TRBD2 (6 bases). The V end was cut by 5 bases, the J end by 1 base, with 13 bases between. The CDR3 extends over 14 amino acids. Germline V lookup: CDR1 SGHRS, CDR2 YFSETQ. DNA of the CDR3: TGCGCCAGCAGTCGTGGTAGCGGTTCCTACGAGCAGTACTTC. It codes for CASSRGSGSYEQYF.